This TCR beta chain emerged from a study of cytomegalovirus exposure and HLA in healthy donors. The PCR ran on 60 Vbeta and 13 Jbeta primers. Sequencing used immunoSEQ multiplex PCR; TCRdb keeps in-frame clones, though not all of them. The sample includes roughly 41,000 clones. In germline, CDR1 is SNHLY, CDR2 FYNNEI. This CDR3 contains 14 residues. Trimming removed 6 bases at V and 3 bases at J, with 15 bases between. The chain combines TRBV2 with TRBJ2-7; D remains unclear. The sequenced material came from PBMCs. The receptor was isolated from a woman in her forties in good health and CMV-seronegative. The CDR3 nucleotides are TGTGCCAGCAGGGTCCTCACGGTAAACTACGAGCAGTACTTC. Protein sequence: CASRVLTVNYEQYF.